What follows are 28 T cell receptor beta chains derived from one specimen sequenced in a study of regulatory T cells in long-lasting Graves disease (dated by TCRdb to about 2021). The library was made by multiplex PCR. Sequencing was carried out with an Illumina HiSeq 4000. To build TCR beta libraries, CDR3 regions were amplified by Arm-PCR using iRepertoire HTBI primers. TCRdb trimmed the raw reads at Q25, called clones with MiXCR and kept productive beta chains. Duplicate CDR3 protein sequences are folded into a single record with the most common DNA and genes. Counted in this sample were about 430,000 distinct CDR3 sequences; roughly a fifth of them appeared once. In total, the top ten clones hold around 15% of the sample. This specimen's time point label, interpreted: persistent/refractory GD, antithyroid drugs over 5 years with positive TRAb. For both TCR sequencing and RNA sequencing, RNA was extracted from PBMCs in TRIzol.

Source: peripheral blood mononuclear cells (PBMCs), taken when the disease was refractory, from a patient treated with antithyroid drugs. Receptors were obtained from a female donor with Graves disease.

This sequence joins TRBV27 and TRBJ1-2; D is possibly TRBD1 (6 bases). The V end was cut by 3 bases, the J end by 4 bases, with 15 bases between. The germline V gene encodes CDR1 MNHEY and CDR2 SMNVEV (reference sequence). The CDR3 has 15 residues. In DNA, the CDR3 is TGTGCCAGCAGTTTCGTGGGGGGGGCGGGCTATGGCTACACCTTC. Its protein product is CASSFVGGAGYGYTF.

In its sample, this clonotype was seen many times. V is TRBV27 and J is TRBJ2-2; the match to TRBD1 covers 8 bases. The germline CDR1 and CDR2 sequences are MNHEY and SMNVEV (reference sequence). Trimming at V came to 8 bases and at J to 6 bases, leaving 2 bases not matched to a gene. This CDR3 region has 12 residues. CDR3 in amino acids: CASQTGAGELFF. CDR3 DNA sequence: TGTGCCAGCCAGACAGGGGCCGGGGAGCTGTTTTTT.

This clonotype was picked up many times. J is TRBJ1-1 and V is TRBV7-9; the match to TRBD1 covers 9 bases. The CDR3 has 14 amino acids. CDR1 is SEHNR, CDR2 FQNEAQ, per germline (reference sequence). V lost 6 bases and J lost 4; bases outside the gene matches: 6. The chain's CDR3 is CASSFTGGGTEAFF. In DNA form, the CDR3 reads TGTGCCAGCAGTTTTACAGGGGGCGGCACTGAAGCTTTCTTT.

In the case of this clonotype: The CDR3 does not close with the conserved phenylalanine or tryptophan, likely indicating a read error. This chain connects TRBV6-2 or TRBV6-3 to TRBJ2-2; perhaps TRBD1 as D (6 bases). Germline V lookup: CDR1 MNHEY, CDR2 SVGEGT. Trimming removed 8 bases from V and 4 bases from J, with 14 bases in between. The CDR3 extends over 14 amino acids. CDR3 sequence (DNA): TGTGCCAGCGGGGACAAGGAAGCCACCGGGGAGCTGTTTCTT. This encodes CASGDKEATGELFL.

On this clonotype itself: Mismatch with germline at one junction end may stem from a read error. The chain has TRBV7-9 and TRBJ1-2; D ambiguous. The germline V gene has CDR1 SEHNR and CDR2 FQNEAQ (reference sequence). This CDR3 has 14 amino acids. The CDR3 sequence is CASSSDPRGVLPHF. CDR3 DNA: TGTGCCAGCAGCTCAGATCCGCGAGGCGTCCTTCCCCACTTC.

At least ten counts were recorded for this clonotype. The chain uses TRBV7-2 and TRBJ2-5, with 7 bases that match TRBD2. Germline V CDR1 and CDR2: SGHTA, FQGNSA. With V trimmed by 2 bases and J by 4 bases, 4 bases remained unmatched. The CDR3 consists of 14 residues. CDR3 residues: CASSLSGGRETQYF. Here the CDR3 DNA reads TGTGCCAGCAGCTTAAGTGGCGGGAGAGAGACCCAGTACTTC. The variable domain in full, completed from reference TRBV7-2 and TRBJ2-5, reads GAGVSQSPSNKVTEKGKDVELRCDPISGHTALYWYRQSLGQGLEFLIYFQGNSAPDKSGLPSDRFSAERTGGSVSTLTIQRTQQEDSAVYLCASSLSGGRETQYFGPGTRLLVL.

This clonotype was recorded at least ten times. The rearrangement uses TRBV15 and TRBJ2-7; a possible D gene is TRBD2 (5 bases). CDR1 LNHNV and CDR2 YYDKDF come from the germline V gene (reference sequence). The CDR3 is 12 residues long. V gave up 5 bases and J gave up 0 bases, with 5 bases separating them. The CDR3 DNA sequence: TGTGCCACCAGCGGGAGCTCCTACGAGCAGTACTTC. Its translation is CATSGSSYEQYF.

This rearrangement joins TRBV27 to TRBJ2-1; TRBD2 matches at 11 bases. Germline loops: CDR1 MNHEY, CDR2 SMNVEV (reference sequence). Trimming took 0 bases from V and 6 from J; bases not matched to a gene: 13. The CDR3 sequence is 19 residues long. The CDR3 DNA reads TGTGCCAGCAGTTTATCGGGACTAGCGGAATTAGTTCCGGGCAATGAGCAGTTCTTC. This sequence encodes CASSLSGLAELVPGNEQFF.

Many counts were recorded for this clonotype. The genes are TRBV11-2 and TRBJ1-2; D unresolved. V lost 5 bases, J lost 8 bases, and 15 bases lay in between. The CDR3 extends over 13 amino acids. Per germline, CDR1 SGHAT and CDR2 FQNNGV. The CDR3 is CASSPIEQSGYTF. The CDR3 nucleotides read TGTGCCAGCAGCCCGATCGAACAGTCAGGCTACACCTTC.

About this clonotype itself: Since a much larger clone is just one base distant, this may be a read error. This chain joins TRBV11-2 and TRBJ1-6, with 7 bases identical to TRBD1. The CDR3 contains 14 residues. Germline trimming cut 7 bases from V and 7 bases from J; bases unmatched to any gene: 7. Germline V CDR1 and CDR2: SGHAT, FQNNGV. CDR3 protein: CASNPGQVNSPLHF. In nucleotides, the CDR3 is TGTGCCAGCAACCCCGGACAGGTGAATTCACCCCTCCACTTT.

The V gene is TRBV7-8, the J gene TRBJ1-1; D perhaps matches TRBD1 (6 bases). Germline V gene data show CDR1 as SGHVS and CDR2 as FQNEAQ. The CDR3 runs to 18 residues. V was shortened by 2 bases and J by 6 bases, with 25 bases between the two germline ends. CDR3 residues: CASSLMPGGRGVISEAFF. The CDR3 region has the DNA TGTGCCAGCAGCTTAATGCCCGGGGGCAGGGGAGTAATCTCTGAAGCTTTCTTT. The full variable domain, with the rest looked up from reference TRBV7-8 and TRBJ1-1, is GAGVSQSPRYKVAKRGQDVALRCDPISGHVSLFWYQQALGQGPEFLTYFQNEAQLDKSGLPSDRFFAERPEGSVSTLKIQRTQQEDSAVYLCASSLMPGGRGVISEAFFGQGTRLTVV.

The genes are TRBV19 and TRBJ2-2, with D possibly matching TRBD1 (5 bases). In germline, CDR1 is LNHDA, CDR2 SQIVND (reference sequence). The CDR3 is 16 residues long. Trimming left V 5 bases short and J 6 bases short, with 19 bases between. CDR3 region: CASSPSAGMVAGELFF. CDR3 nucleotide sequence: TGTGCCAGTAGTCCGTCGGCAGGGATGGTTGCCGGGGAGCTGTTTTTT. Full variable domain (rest looked up from reference TRBV19 and TRBJ2-2): DGGITQSPKYLFRKEGQNVTLSCEQNLNHDAMYWYRQDPGQGLRLIYYSQIVNDFQKGDIAEGYSVSREKKESFPLTVTSAQKNPTAFYLCASSPSAGMVAGELFFGEGSRLTVL.

This clonotype has more than one count but fewer than ten. This sequence joins TRBV30 and TRBJ2-7; D remains unclear. Germline V gene lookup returns CDR1 GTSNPN and CDR2 SVGIG (reference sequence). The CDR3 is 11 residues long. V lost 3 bases to trimming and J lost 3 bases, with 6 bases between them. The CDR3 loop is CAWREYYEQYF. The CDR3, as DNA: TGTGCCTGGAGAGAATACTACGAGCAGTACTTC.

Comments on this clonotype: A much larger clone differs by one base, so this may be a read error. The chain has TRBV19 and TRBJ1-2; 7 bases match TRBD1. CDR3 size: 13 residues. From germline, CDR1 is LNHDA and CDR2 SQIVND (reference sequence). CDR3 region: CASSLKGATGSTF. In DNA, the CDR3 is TGTGCCAGTAGTTTAAAGGGGGCCACGGGCTCCACCTTC.

The rearrangement links TRBV27 to TRBJ1-6; D is unclear. With 3 bases removed from V and 4 bases from J, the gap between germline ends came to 7 bases. Germline V lookup: CDR1 MNHEY, CDR2 SMNVEV (reference sequence). CDR3 length: 14 amino acids. CDR3 sequence: CASSFGRYNSPLHF. DNA of the CDR3: TGTGCCAGCAGTTTCGGCAGATATAATTCACCCCTCCACTTT.

This clonotype was seen many times. The genes are TRBV5-1 and TRBJ2-7; no clear D. CDR1 is SGHRS and CDR2 is YFSETQ in the germline V gene. This CDR3 has 13 amino acids. V lost 5 bases to trimming and J lost 7 bases, with 16 bases between them. The DNA of the CDR3 is TGCGCCAGCAGACCCCAAGACTCGGCTGAGCAGTACTTC. The encoded protein is CASRPQDSAEQYF.

This clonotype came up many times. The chain recombines TRBV2 with TRBJ2-5; a weak D match, TRBD2 (7 bases). V was clipped by 6 bases and J by 5 bases, with 19 bases between them. Germline V gene sequence: CDR1 SNHLY, CDR2 FYNNEI. The CDR3 consists of 15 residues. The CDR3 region is CASRGQGTMEETQYF. CDR3 sequence (DNA): TGTGCCAGCAGGGGTCAGGGGACTATGGAGGAGACCCAGTACTTC. Complete variable domain (other parts from reference TRBV2 and TRBJ2-5): EPEVTQTPSHQVTQMGQEVILRCVPISNHLYFYWYRQILGQKVEFLVSFYNNEISEKSEIFDDQFSVERPDGSNFTLKIRSTKLEDSAMYFCASRGQGTMEETQYFGPGTRLLVL.

With respect to this clonotype: A far larger clone is off by one base, so a read error is likely. J is TRBJ2-5 and V is TRBV11-2; 7 bases are a match to TRBD2. CDR1 and CDR2 (germline): SGHAT, FQNNGV. CDR3 length: 14 amino acids. J gave up 2 bases and V 6 bases, and 6 bases lay outside the gene matches. In DNA form, the CDR3 reads TGTGCCAGCAGTACGGCTAGCGGACAAGAGACCCAGTACTTC. As protein: CASSTASGQETQYF.

This clonotype was detected many times. The chain joins TRBV2 to TRBJ1-5; D unclear. The CDR3 is 13 residues long. V lost 2 bases and J lost 11, with 13 bases in between. Germline assignment: CDR1 SNHLY and CDR2 FYNNEI. The CDR3 coding sequence is TGTGCCAGCAGTGAAACCGGGAGCCCAACCCAGCATTTT. Its protein product is CASSETGSPTQHF. Combining the CDR3 with reference TRBV2 and TRBJ1-5 gives the whole variable domain EPEVTQTPSHQVTQMGQEVILRCVPISNHLYFYWYRQILGQKVEFLVSFYNNEISEKSEIFDDQFSVERPDGSNFTLKIRSTKLEDSAMYFCASSETGSPTQHFGDGTRLSIL.

This clonotype was seen at least ten times. V usage is TRBV3-1 and J usage is TRBJ1-5; 10 bases agree with TRBD1. The germline V gene has CDR1 LGHDT and CDR2 YNNKEL (reference sequence). CDR3 length equals 14 residues. With V trimmed by 1 base and J by 7 bases, 1 base remained unmatched. The CDR3 sequence is CASSQATGGQPQHF. The DNA of the CDR3 is TGTGCCAGCAGCCAAGCGACAGGGGGCCAGCCCCAGCATTTT.

As for this clonotype: A much larger clone lies one base from this, so it may be a read error. DNA of the CDR3: TGTGCCAGCAGTTTATCGGGGCTAGAGTTATCCTACGAGCAGTTCTTC. As protein: CASSLSGLELSYEQFF. The chain has TRBV28 and TRBJ2-1; the D call may be TRBD1 or TRBD2 (5 bases each). The CDR3 length is 16 residues. Germline V gene lookup returns CDR1 MDHEN and CDR2 SYDVKM. Trimming stripped 1 base from V and 10 bases from J, with 20 bases between.

This clonotype has just one count. Given a much more abundant clone one base away, this may be a read error. This chain connects TRBV12-3 or TRBV12-4 to TRBJ2-1; unclear D gene. CDR3 length: 14 amino acids. CDR3 coding DNA: TGTGCCAGCAGTCGGACGGCTACCTACAATGAGCGGTTCTTC. Translating gives CASSRTATYNERFF.

This chain links TRBV19 with TRBJ2-3; TRBD2 matches at 8 bases. V lost 4 bases, J lost 4 bases, and 7 bases stayed unmatched. Germline CDR1 is LNHDA and CDR2 is SQIVND (reference sequence). The CDR3 spans 15 residues. For the CDR3, the DNA is TGTGCCAGTAGTAAGGTGGGACTAGAGTCAGATACGCAGTATTTT. Protein product: CASSKVGLESDTQYF.

As concerns this clonotype: This likely traces to a read error, being one base from a far larger clone. The rearrangement uses TRBV11-2 and TRBJ1-4, with TRBD1 matching over 7 bases. This CDR3 is 14 amino acids long. J gave up 8 bases and V 7 bases, and 10 bases lay outside the gene matches. Per germline, CDR1 SGHAT and CDR2 FQNNGV. The CDR3 protein is CASNRDRLSEKLFF. As DNA, the CDR3 is TGTGCCAGCAACCGGGACAGACTTTCGGAAAAACTGTTTTTT.

The chain is built from TRBV6-4 and TRBJ2-7, with 7 bases matching TRBD1. CDR1 and CDR2 (germline): MRHNA, SNTAGT. The CDR3 length is 15 residues. V lost 5 bases, J lost 6 bases, and 13 bases stayed unmatched. CDR3 sequence reads: CASSYTGERRSEQYF. The CDR3 DNA sequence: TGTGCCAGCAGTTACACAGGGGAGCGTCGATCCGAGCAGTACTTC.

The J gene is TRBJ2-2, the V gene TRBV30; 11 positions match TRBD2. Germline trimming cut 3 bases from V and 6 bases from J; bases unmatched to any gene: 3. In germline, CDR1 is GTSNPN, CDR2 SVGIG (reference sequence). This CDR3 region has 14 residues. In DNA, the CDR3 is TGTGCCTGGAGATCTAGCGGGAGGCCCGGGGAGCTGTTTTTT. It codes for CAWRSSGRPGELFF. Combining the CDR3 with reference TRBV30 and TRBJ2-2 gives the whole variable domain SQTIHQWPATLVQPVGSPLSLECTVEGTSNPNLYWYRQAAGRGLQLLFYSVGIGQISSEVPQNLSASRPQDRQFILSSKKLLLSDSGFYLCAWRSSGRPGELFFGEGSRLTVL.

The chain couples TRBV7-8 to TRBJ2-5; 7 bases match TRBD2. This CDR3 is built from 14 residues. V lost 6 bases, J lost 2 bases, and 6 bases stayed unmatched. Germline loops: CDR1 SGHVS, CDR2 FQNEAQ. CDR3: CASSSVGGQETQYF. The CDR3 DNA reads as TGTGCCAGCAGTTCAGTGGGAGGGCAAGAGACCCAGTACTTC.

The gene calls are TRBV6-1 and TRBJ2-7; tentatively, D is TRBD1 or TRBD2 (5 bases each). CDR3 length: 16 amino acids. CDR1 is MNHNS and CDR2 is SASEGT in the germline V gene. Trimming shortened V by 3 bases and J by 0 bases, and 15 bases separated the two germline ends. The CDR3 DNA follows: TGTGCCAGCAGTGAGGGCCACGGGGCTCACTCCTACGAGCAGTACTTC. Its protein product is CASSEGHGAHSYEQYF.